A single sample gave rise to the 14 T cell receptor beta chains below, sequenced in a study of blood T cells in healthy people across ages. Primers used in a second PCR of about 7 to 11 cycles were a sample-barcoded 5' primer and a J-beta primer mix. MiXCR, applied by TCRdb to the 5' RACE reads, yields one record per CDR3 protein. The sample lists 710,000 or so distinct CDR3 sequences, about 20% occurring once. Source material: blood. All receptors derive from a man aged 65-85 years in good health.

In its sample, this clonotype was seen a few times. The V gene is TRBV12-3 or TRBV12-4, the J gene TRBJ2-7; tentatively, D is TRBD1 (6 bases). There are 13 residues in the CDR3. V was shortened by 5 bases and J by 5 bases, with 13 bases between the two germline ends. CDR3 in DNA: TGTGCCAGCAGTCGGCCACAGGGCCACGAGCAGTACTTC. The encoded protein is CASSRPQGHEQYF.

This sequence joins TRBV12-3 or TRBV12-4 and TRBJ2-4, with a weak D call TRBD1 (5 bases). V was trimmed by 3 bases and J by 1 base, leaving 10 bases between them. This CDR3 region has 15 residues. The CDR3 bases are TGTGCCAGCAGTTTGTCAGGGAAGGCCAAAAACATTCAGTACTTC. Its translation: CASSLSGKAKNIQYF.

V and J are TRBV5-6 and TRBJ2-1, with 7 bases that match TRBD2. The CDR3 spans 15 residues. Germline V lookup: CDR1 SGHDT, CDR2 YYEEEE. The trim removed 3 bases at V and 3 bases at J, leaving 6 bases unmatched. This CDR3 is CASSSFREVYNEQFF. The CDR3 bases are TGTGCCAGCAGCTCATTCCGGGAGGTCTACAATGAGCAGTTCTTC. Supplemented by reference TRBV5-6 and TRBJ2-1, the full variable domain reads DAGVTQSPTHLIKTRGQQVTLRCSPKSGHDTVSWYQQALGQGPQFIFQYYEEEERQRGNFPDRFSGHQFPNYSSELNVNALLLGDSALYLCASSSFREVYNEQFFGPGTRLTVL.

This rearrangement joins TRBV3-1 to TRBJ2-2; maybe TRBD2 (7 bases). Looked up from germline, CDR1 is LGHDT and CDR2 is YNNKEL (reference sequence). V was shortened by 4 bases and J by 6 bases, with 24 bases between the two germline ends. The CDR3 totals 18 residues. In DNA, the CDR3 is TGTGCCAGCAGCCTTTCGTTGAGGGCGGGGGCCAGGGCCGGGGAGCTGTTTTTT. Translated, it gives CASSLSLRAGARAGELFF.

This clonotype was counted a few times. This chain links TRBV10-3 with TRBJ2-5, with D perhaps TRBD1 (6 bases). The CDR3 consists of 16 residues. In germline, CDR1 is ENHRY, CDR2 SYGVKD. V dropped 3 bases and J dropped 1 base, with 15 bases sitting between them. The CDR3: CAISDSGTPVQETQYF. The CDR3 DNA reads TGTGCCATCAGTGACTCAGGGACACCCGTCCAAGAGACCCAGTACTTC.

The chain combines TRBV12-3 or TRBV12-4 with TRBJ2-5, with D possibly matching TRBD2 (5 bases). Trimming pared 3 bases from V and 3 bases from J, leaving 11 bases between. The CDR3 runs to 14 residues. CDR3 DNA: TGTGCCAGCAGTTTCCGAGCGGCCAAAGAGACCCAGTACTTC. Translated, it gives CASSFRAAKETQYF.

This clonotype has a handful of counts. This rearrangement joins TRBV9 to TRBJ2-3; maybe TRBD1 (6 bases). The CDR3 contains 15 residues. The germline V gene encodes CDR1 SGDLS and CDR2 YYNGEE. V lost 0 bases, J lost 2 bases, and 10 bases lay in between. The CDR3 DNA reads as TGTGCCAGCAGCGTAGGGGGGCAGACCACAGATACGCAGTATTTT. It translates to CASSVGGQTTDTQYF.

This clonotype was found a few times. This CDR3 is missing its conserved last phenylalanine or tryptophan, likely due to a read error. CDR3 residues: CASSPIPGLAGGFSYEQYL. For the CDR3, the DNA is TGTGCCAGCAGCCCGATCCCGGGACTAGCGGGGGGTTTCTCTTACGAGCAGTACCTC. The chain recombines TRBV5-6 with TRBJ2-5; TRBD2 aligns across 15 bases. The J call is doubtful: the DNA matches TRBJ2-7 better. The CDR3 has 19 amino acids. CDR1 and CDR2 (germline): SGHDT, YYEEEE.

This clonotype was found many times. The V and J genes are TRBV12-3 or TRBV12-4 and TRBJ1-1; D unresolved. The CDR3 is made up of 14 amino acids. V was clipped by 1 base and J by 1 base, with 7 bases between them. CDR3 in amino acids: CASSLGHSNTEAFF. The CDR3 DNA is TGTGCCAGCAGTTTAGGGCACTCGAACACTGAAGCTTTCTTT.

Points on this clonotype: One end of the junction is discordant with germline, which a read error may explain. The rearrangement uses TRBV12-3 or TRBV12-4 and TRBJ2-3, with 15 bases lining up with TRBD2. CDR3 size: 18 residues. The CDR3 nucleotides read TGTGCCAGCAGTTTTGGGACTAGCGGGAGGTCTAGCGCAGATGCGCAGTATTTT. This translates into CASSFGTSGRSSADAQYF.

Comment on this clonotype: The junction departs from the called germline gene at one end, perhaps through a read error. The rearrangement links TRBV5-1 to TRBJ1-1, with D perhaps TRBD1 (5 bases). The germline V gene has CDR1 SGHRS and CDR2 YFSETQ. This CDR3 has 15 residues. In nucleotides, the CDR3 is TGCGCCAGCACTCACGAGGCAGGGCGCGACACTGATGCTTTCTTT. Protein product: CASTHEAGRDTDAFF.

In this sample, this clonotype turned up a few times. The chain links TRBV28 to TRBJ1-6, with a tentative D call TRBD1 (5 bases). Germline loops: CDR1 MDHEN, CDR2 SYDVKM. Trimming took 6 bases from V and 7 from J, leaving 7 bases between them. This CDR3 is built from 12 residues. The CDR3 DNA reads TGTGCCAGCAGCAACAGGAATTCACCCCTCCACTTT. It specifies CASSNRNSPLHF.

On this clonotype: This may be a read error: a much more frequent sequence differs by one nucleotide. This chain joins TRBV20-1 and TRBJ1-4, with 9 bases matching TRBD1. The CDR3 has 14 residues. The germline V gene encodes CDR1 DFQATT and CDR2 SNEGSKA (reference sequence). This chain's CDR3 is CSARDRGFNAKLFF. The CDR3 DNA is TGCAGTGCTAGGGACAGGGGATTTAATGCAAAACTGTTTTTT.

This clonotype was counted between two and nine times. The chain has TRBV12-3 or TRBV12-4 and TRBJ2-5; TRBD1 is a possible D gene (5 bases). Between the trimmed V and J ends, which lost 3 bases and 5 bases, there was a span of 10 bases. The CDR3 runs to 13 residues. CDR3 sequence (DNA): TGTGCCAGCAGTTTTGTAGGGGTTGAGACCCAGTACTTC. This encodes CASSFVGVETQYF.